The rows below give T cell receptor beta chains drawn from one sample of a study of T cell responses to AZD1222 COVID-19 vaccine. Here immunoSEQ multiplex PCR was the method, and the copy in TCRdb shows in-frame clones only, minus some. The sample holds around 84,000 clones; approximately 83% are singletons and the top ten take about 10%. The sample was peripheral blood, taken 28 days after the second AZD1222 dose. These receptors were taken from an adult who received the AZD1222 COVID-19 vaccine. The CDR3 runs from the conserved cysteine through the conserved F or W. Each record gives: J gene, V gene, CDR3 length, CDR3 protein.

TRBJ1-2,TRBV28,14,CASSFPGRDYGYTF
TRBJ1-1,TRBV10-3,14,CAISESRDVSRAFF
TRBJ1-4,TRBV5-1,14,CASSWGQTNEKLFF
TRBJ1-2,TRBV7-8,16,CASSSKIPGQGSGYTF
TRBJ1-3,TRBV28,17,CASSLFSQLNSGNTIYF
TRBJ2-1,TRBV11-2,15,CASRGGTGPYNEQFF
TRBJ1-2,TRBV5-5,14,CASSSGPWGYGYTF
TRBJ1-5,TRBV7-9,13,CASSQGSNQPQHF
TRBJ2-2,TRBV7-8,17,CASNPTVGGKNTGELFF
TRBJ2-5,TRBV7-3,15,CASSLVPGTQETQYF
TRBJ1-3,TRBV6-2/TRBV6-3,16,CASSHRQGNSGNTIYF
TRBJ1-4,TRBV15,15,CATSRDSGDNEKLFF
TRBJ1-6,TRBV3-1/TRBV3-2,13,CASSQVDNSPLHF
TRBJ1-5,TRBV6-1,13,CASSEQGDQPQHF
TRBJ2-3,TRBV3-1/TRBV3-2,20,CASSQEGVGLADISTDTQYF
TRBJ1-1,TRBV28,16,CASSRDLGDLNTEAFF
TRBJ1-1,TRBV11-2,14,CASSQWGTNTEAFF
TRBJ1-1,TRBV18,15,CASSPGTGLNTEAFF
TRBJ2-2,TRBV7-6,15,CASSAQGRRTGELFF
TRBJ1-1,TRBV18,18,CASSPLAGQGLYGTEAFF
TRBJ2-2,TRBV24-1,17,CATSDPTAGGIVGELFF